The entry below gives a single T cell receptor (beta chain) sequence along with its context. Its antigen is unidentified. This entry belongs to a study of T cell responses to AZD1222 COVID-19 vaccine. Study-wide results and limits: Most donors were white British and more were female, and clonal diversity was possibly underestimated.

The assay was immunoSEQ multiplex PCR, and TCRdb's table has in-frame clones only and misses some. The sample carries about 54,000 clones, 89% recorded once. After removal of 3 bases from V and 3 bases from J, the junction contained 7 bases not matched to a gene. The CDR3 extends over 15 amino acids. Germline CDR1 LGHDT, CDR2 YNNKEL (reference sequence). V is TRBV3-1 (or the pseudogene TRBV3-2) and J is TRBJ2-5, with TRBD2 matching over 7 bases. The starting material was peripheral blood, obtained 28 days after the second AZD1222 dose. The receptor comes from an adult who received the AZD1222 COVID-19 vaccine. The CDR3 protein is CASSQTGGLKETQYF. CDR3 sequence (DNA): TGTGCCAGCAGCCAGACGGGGGGACTAAAAGAGACCCAGTACTTC.